This TCR beta chain was sequenced in a study of early T cells in non-severe SARS-CoV-2 infection (dated by TCRdb to about 2021). About the investigation overall: Bulk RNA from unsorted whole blood was used for TCR sequencing, so alpha and beta chains could not be paired. What the study reported, not specific to this receptor: VDJdb matching was skewed toward anti-spike CD8 responses, so virus-specific expansions were likely underestimated and private and CD4 specificities were missed.

Details on this clonotype: This clone's antigen is unknown. No qualities accompany the bases; no much larger clone lies one base away.

Library method: 5' RACE. TCRdb lists the instrument as NextSeq 500. To correct for sequencing error and PCR bias, the TCR library protocol tagged individual cDNA molecules with unique molecular identifiers. Both TCR alpha and beta chains were sequenced, and tight co-correlation was observed between alpha and beta sequence abundances in each sample. The study's own analysis went as follows. Decombinator V4 was used to perform V gene, J gene and CDR3 annotation of TCR sequences. TCRs were defined as expanded if a significant change between any two time points was detected under a Poisson model with p below 0.0001. TCR abundances were normalised to the total number of TCRs sequenced per sample and were expressed as counts per million. A search of VDJdb, accessed on 1 November 2021, was run for TCRs annotated to CMV, EBV and SARS-CoV-2, with TCRs annotated for multiple antigens excluded. TCRdb redid the processing of the public reads, applying fastp at Q25 and MiXCR, and retained in-frame beta chains. Rows with one shared CDR3 protein collapse into an entry with the most common genes and DNA. TCRdb's processing, not the authors', yielded these V and J calls. The sample contains around 60,000 distinct CDR3 sequences, roughly 10% of them found a single time. The ten biggest clones cover less than 3.5% of the sample.

A case-control design nested within a healthcare worker cohort in London, UK, was used, with weekly nasopharyngeal swab PCR tests and blood sampling performed. Between 23 and 31 March 2020, the week of the UK lockdown, healthcare workers were enrolled and then followed up weekly for as long as 16 weeks. The specimen comprised whole blood, sampled at baseline. This clonotype originated in an adult who was a healthcare worker with PCR-confirmed SARS-CoV-2 infection or an uninfected control (not recorded which).

The DNA sequence follows: TGTGCCAGCACCCAGGGGGCGGGGCTCCTCACAGATACGCAGTATTTT. It translates as CASTQGAGLLTDTQYF. This chain is built from TRBV3-1 and TRBJ2-3, and 8 junction bases match TRBD1. Germline trimming amounts to 7 bases on V and 2 bases on J, with 11 as the count of junction bases outside the gene matches. From its cysteine to its phenylalanine, the CDR3 spans 16 amino acids. The retained sequence is limited to the CDR3, 48 bases, with the frame set at the first base. Looking up the germline V gene (reference sequence) yields CDR1 LGHDT and CDR2 YNNKEL.